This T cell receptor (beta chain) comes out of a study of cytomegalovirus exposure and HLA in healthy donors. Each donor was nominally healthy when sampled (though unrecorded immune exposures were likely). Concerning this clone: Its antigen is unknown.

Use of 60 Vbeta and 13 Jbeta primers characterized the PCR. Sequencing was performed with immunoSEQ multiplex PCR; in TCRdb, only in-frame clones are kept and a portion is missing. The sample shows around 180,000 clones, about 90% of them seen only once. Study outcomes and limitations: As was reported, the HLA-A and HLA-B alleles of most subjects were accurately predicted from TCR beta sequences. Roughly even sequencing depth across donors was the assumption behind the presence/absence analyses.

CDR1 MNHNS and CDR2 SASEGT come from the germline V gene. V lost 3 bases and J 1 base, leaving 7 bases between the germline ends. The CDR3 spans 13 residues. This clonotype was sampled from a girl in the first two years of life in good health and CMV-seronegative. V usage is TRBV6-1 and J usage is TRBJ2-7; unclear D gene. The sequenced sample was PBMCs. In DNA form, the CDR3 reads TGTGCCAGCAGTGAGGCCCCTTCCTACGAGCAGTACTTC. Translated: CASSEAPSYEQYF.